This passage covers 11 T cell receptor beta chains from one sample sequenced in a study of blood T cells in healthy people across ages. A second PCR, run for about 6 to 12 cycles, used a sample-barcoded 5' primer plus a J-beta primer mix. MiXCR was run by TCRdb on the 5' RACE reads, yielding one entry per CDR3 protein. The sample shows about 620,000 distinct CDR3 sequences, under 25% of them seen only once. The sample comprised blood. The source is a man in his 70s in good health.

There are a few counts of this clonotype. The genes are TRBV20-1 and TRBJ2-5; D perhaps matches TRBD2 (6 bases). Germline CDR1 is DFQATT and CDR2 is SNEGSKA (reference sequence). The length of the CDR3 is 12 residues. The CDR3 is CSLREVRETQYF. The CDR3 bases are TGCAGCTTGAGGGAGGTGAGGGAGACCCAGTACTTC.

The rearrangement uses TRBV20-1 and TRBJ2-1, with 8 positions matching TRBD1. The DNA end favors TRBJ2-7, so the J call may be wrong. CDR1 is DFQATT, CDR2 SNEGSKA, per germline (reference sequence). CDR3 size: 12 residues. In DNA, the CDR3 is TGCAGTGCCAGGACAGGGTCGGACGAGCAGTACTTC. Amino acid sequence: CSARTGSDEQYF.

This chain uses TRBV10-3 with TRBJ1-4; D unclear. The CDR3 runs 13 residues. CDR1 is ENHRY, CDR2 SYGVKD, per germline. Trimming removed 0 bases at V and 8 bases at J, with 7 bases between. CDR3: CAISESPREKLFF. The DNA for the CDR3 is TGTGCCATCAGTGAGTCGCCGAGGGAAAAACTGTTTTTT.

This clonotype came up many times. The chain employs TRBV10-3 and TRBJ2-2; D is unclear. In germline, CDR1 is ENHRY, CDR2 SYGVKD. There are 13 residues in the CDR3. V was cut by 6 bases and J by 2 bases, with 7 bases left in between. The CDR3 bases are TGTGCCATCAGGAACAGCAACACCGGGGAGCTGTTTTTT. Its translation is CAIRNSNTGELFF.

This clonotype was counted many times. The chain joins TRBV29-1 to TRBJ2-1; 13 bases line up with TRBD2. Germline CDR1 SQVTM, CDR2 ANQGSEA. CDR3 size: 17 residues. The V segment lost 7 bases and the J segment 0 bases; nucleotides outside the gene matches: 9. CDR3 bases: TGCAGCGCCTCCGGGACTAGCGGGATCTTCTCCTACAATGAGCAGTTCTTC. Translated, it gives CSASGTSGIFSYNEQFF.

The rearrangement uses TRBV20-1 and TRBJ2-7; D is uncertain. This CDR3 is 13 amino acids long. Trimming removed 6 bases from V and 5 bases from J, with 17 bases in between. From germline, CDR1 is DFQATT and CDR2 SNEGSKA (reference sequence). The CDR3 DNA reads TGCAGTGCCAGGACCTCGGTCGGCAACGAGCAGTACTTC. Translating it yields CSARTSVGNEQYF.

This chain links TRBV10-3 with TRBJ2-5; D is possibly TRBD1 (6 bases). The CDR3 length is 13 residues. The germline gives CDR1 ENHRY, CDR2 SYGVKD. With 6 bases removed from V and 2 bases from J, the gap between germline ends came to 10 bases. The CDR3 sequence: CAISPGTQETQYF. The CDR3 DNA sequence: TGTGCCATCAGCCCCGGGACACAAGAGACCCAGTACTTC.

V and J are TRBV20-1 and TRBJ1-4; the D gene is possibly TRBD1 (5 bases). V lost 6 bases to trimming and J lost 5 bases, with 13 bases between them. CDR1 and CDR2 from the germline V gene are DFQATT and SNEGSKA (reference sequence). The CDR3 spans 13 residues. The CDR3 sequence is CSARDALNEKLFF. In DNA form, the CDR3 reads TGCAGTGCGCGGGACGCATTGAATGAAAAACTGTTTTTT.

The rearrangement uses TRBV28 and TRBJ2-2, with D unclear. Germline values: CDR1 MDHEN, CDR2 SYDVKM. CDR3 length: 18 amino acids. V was trimmed by 1 base and J by 2 bases, leaving 17 bases between them. CDR3 DNA: TGTGCCAGCAGTTTATTCGGCGGACCATCCCAAAACACCGGGGAGCTGTTTTTT. Translating gives CASSLFGGPSQNTGELFF. Full variable domain (remainder filled in from reference TRBV28 and TRBJ2-2): DVKVTQSSRYLVKRTGEKVFLECVQDMDHENMFWYRQDPGLGLRLIYFSYDVKMKEKGDIPEGYSVSREKKERFSLILESASTNQTSMYLCASSLFGGPSQNTGELFFGEGSRLTVL.

A note on this clonotype: The conserved phenylalanine or tryptophan normally closing the CDR3 is absent here, so this likely arose from a read error. The chain employs TRBV11-3 and TRBJ2-1; 14 positions match TRBD2. V dropped 1 base and J dropped 8; count of bases not matched to a gene: 4. Germline CDR1 and CDR2: SGHNT and YENEEA. The length of the CDR3 is 16 residues. The CDR3 spells CASSLVGTSGSYEQFL. CDR3 coding DNA: TGTGCCAGCAGCTTAGTTGGGACTAGCGGGAGTTATGAGCAGTTCCTC.

This clonotype has only a few counts. This chain joins TRBV20-1 and TRBJ2-3; 11 bases align to TRBD2. The ends lost 2 bases at V and 4 bases at J; junction bases unmatched: 5. The length of the CDR3 is 15 residues. Germline assignment: CDR1 DFQATT and CDR2 SNEGSKA (reference sequence). CDR3 DNA: TGCAGTGCTAGAAGTAGCGGGAGGGCCCCAGATACGCAGTATTTT. Protein sequence: CSARSSGRAPDTQYF.